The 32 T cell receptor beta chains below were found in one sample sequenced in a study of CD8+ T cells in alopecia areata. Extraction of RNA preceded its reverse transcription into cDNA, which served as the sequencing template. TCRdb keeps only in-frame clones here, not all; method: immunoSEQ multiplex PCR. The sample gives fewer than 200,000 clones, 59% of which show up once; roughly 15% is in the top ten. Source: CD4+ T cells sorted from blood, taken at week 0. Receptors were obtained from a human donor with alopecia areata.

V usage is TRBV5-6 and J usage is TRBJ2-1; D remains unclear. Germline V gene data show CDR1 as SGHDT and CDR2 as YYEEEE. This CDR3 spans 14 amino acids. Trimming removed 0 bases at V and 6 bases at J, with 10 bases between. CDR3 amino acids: CASSLVRVGNEQFF. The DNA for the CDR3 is TGTGCCAGCAGCTTGGTTAGGGTCGGCAATGAGCAGTTCTTC. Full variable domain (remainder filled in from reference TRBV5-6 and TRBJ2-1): DAGVTQSPTHLIKTRGQQVTLRCSPKSGHDTVSWYQQALGQGPQFIFQYYEEEERQRGNFPDRFSGHQFPNYSSELNVNALLLGDSALYLCASSLVRVGNEQFFGPGTRLTVL.

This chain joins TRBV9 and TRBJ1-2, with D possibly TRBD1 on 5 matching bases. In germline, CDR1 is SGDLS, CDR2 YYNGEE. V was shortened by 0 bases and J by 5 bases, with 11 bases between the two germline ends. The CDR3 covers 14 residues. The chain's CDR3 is CASSVDVGLYGYTF. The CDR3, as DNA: TGTGCCAGCAGCGTAGACGTGGGACTGTATGGCTACACCTTC.

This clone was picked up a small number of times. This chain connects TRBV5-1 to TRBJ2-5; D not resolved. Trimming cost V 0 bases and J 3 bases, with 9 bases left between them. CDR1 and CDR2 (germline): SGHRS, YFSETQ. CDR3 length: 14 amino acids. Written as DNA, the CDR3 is TGCGCCAGCAGCTTGGTCGCTAGGAAAGAGACCCAGTACTTC. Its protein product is CASSLVARKETQYF.

The chain's CDR3 is CASSLQGTGELFF. The CDR3 DNA follows: TGTGCCAGCAGCTTACAGGGAACCGGGGAGCTGTTTTTT. This chain connects TRBV7-6 to TRBJ2-2, with D possibly TRBD1 on 5 matching bases. Germline V gene sequence: CDR1 SGHVS, CDR2 FNYEAQ. V was clipped by 2 bases and J by 5 bases, with 6 bases between them. CDR3 length: 13 residues.

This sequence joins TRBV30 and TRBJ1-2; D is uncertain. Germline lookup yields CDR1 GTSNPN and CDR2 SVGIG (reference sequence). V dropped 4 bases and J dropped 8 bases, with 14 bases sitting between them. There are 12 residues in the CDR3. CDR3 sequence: CAWTPPAVGYTF. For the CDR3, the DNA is TGTGCCTGGACCCCCCCCGCAGTCGGCTACACCTTC.

CDR3 sequence (DNA): TGTGCCAGCAGCCTACTGACTACTGGGCGTGAGACCCAGTACTTC. Encoded protein: CASSLLTTGRETQYF. The V gene is TRBV7-6, the J gene TRBJ2-5, with a tentative D call TRBD2 (5 bases). Trimming took off 5 bases at V and 5 bases at J, with 18 bases between the two ends. Germline CDR1 SGHVS, CDR2 FNYEAQ. This CDR3 is 15 amino acids long.

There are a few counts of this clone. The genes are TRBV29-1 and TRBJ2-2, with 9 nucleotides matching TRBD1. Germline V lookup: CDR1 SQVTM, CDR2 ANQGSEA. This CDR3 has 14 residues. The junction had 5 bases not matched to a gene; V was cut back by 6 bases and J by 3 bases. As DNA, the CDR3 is TGCAGCGTCCTCCGGGACAGGGACACCGGGGAGCTGTTTTTT. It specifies CSVLRDRDTGELFF.

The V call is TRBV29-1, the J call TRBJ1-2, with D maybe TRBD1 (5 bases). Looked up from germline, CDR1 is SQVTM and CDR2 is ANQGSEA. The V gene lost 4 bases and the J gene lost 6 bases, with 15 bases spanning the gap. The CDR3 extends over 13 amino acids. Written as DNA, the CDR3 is TGCAGCGTTGGGGCCGGATCCAGGGATGGCTACACCTTC. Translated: CSVGAGSRDGYTF.

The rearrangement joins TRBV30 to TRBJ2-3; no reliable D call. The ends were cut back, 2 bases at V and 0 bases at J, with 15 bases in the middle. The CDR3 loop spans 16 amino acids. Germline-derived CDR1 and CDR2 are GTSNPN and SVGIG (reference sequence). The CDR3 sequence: CAWSLPGQTSTDTQYF. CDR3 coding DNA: TGTGCCTGGAGTCTCCCCGGGCAGACTAGCACAGATACGCAGTATTTT.

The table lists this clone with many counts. The CDR3 region is CSVGTEGANYGYTF. The CDR3 DNA reads as TGCAGCGTTGGGACAGAGGGGGCTAACTATGGCTACACCTTC. The V gene is TRBV29-1, the J gene TRBJ1-2; D is possibly TRBD1 (6 bases). Per the germline V gene, CDR1 is SQVTM and CDR2 is ANQGSEA. V dropped 4 bases and J dropped 0 bases, with 12 bases sitting between them. The CDR3 covers 14 residues.

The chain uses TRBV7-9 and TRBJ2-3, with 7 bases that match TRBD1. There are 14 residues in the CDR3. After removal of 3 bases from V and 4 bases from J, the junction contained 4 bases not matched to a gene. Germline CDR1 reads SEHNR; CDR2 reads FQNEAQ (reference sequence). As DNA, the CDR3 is TGTGCCAGCAGCTTGCGGACAGGCCCAGATACGCAGTATTTT. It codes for CASSLRTGPDTQYF.

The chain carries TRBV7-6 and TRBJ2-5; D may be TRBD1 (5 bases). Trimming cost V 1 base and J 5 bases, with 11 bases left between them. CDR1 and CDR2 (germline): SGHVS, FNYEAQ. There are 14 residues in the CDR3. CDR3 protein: CASSLVKGFETQYF. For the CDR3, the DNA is TGTGCCAGCAGCTTAGTTAAGGGGTTTGAGACCCAGTACTTC. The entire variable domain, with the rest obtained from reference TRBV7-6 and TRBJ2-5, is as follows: GAGVSQSPRYKVTKRGQDVALRCDPISGHVSLYWYRQALGQGPEFLTYFNYEAQQDKSGLPNDRFSAERPEGSISTLTIQRTEQRDSAMYRCASSLVKGFETQYFGPGTRLLVL.

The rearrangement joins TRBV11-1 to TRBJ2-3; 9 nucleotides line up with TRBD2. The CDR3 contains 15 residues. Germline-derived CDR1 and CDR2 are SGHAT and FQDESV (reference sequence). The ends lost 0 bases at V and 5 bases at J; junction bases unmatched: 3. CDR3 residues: CASSLAAGGVDTQYF. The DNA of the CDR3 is TGTGCCAGCAGCTTAGCGGCGGGGGGGGTAGATACGCAGTATTTT. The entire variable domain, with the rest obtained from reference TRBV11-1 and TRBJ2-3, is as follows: EAEVAQSPRYKITEKSQAVAFWCDPISGHATLYWYRQILGQGPELLVQFQDESVVDDSQLPKDRFSAERLKGVDSTLKIQPAELGDSAMYLCASSLAAGGVDTQYFGPGTRLTVL.

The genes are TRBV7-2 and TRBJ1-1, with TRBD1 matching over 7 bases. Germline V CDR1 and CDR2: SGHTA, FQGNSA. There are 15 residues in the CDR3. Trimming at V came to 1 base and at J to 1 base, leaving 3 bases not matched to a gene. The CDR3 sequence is CASSLGGQSNTEAFF. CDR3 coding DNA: TGTGCCAGCAGCTTAGGGGGACAGTCGAACACTGAAGCTTTCTTT.

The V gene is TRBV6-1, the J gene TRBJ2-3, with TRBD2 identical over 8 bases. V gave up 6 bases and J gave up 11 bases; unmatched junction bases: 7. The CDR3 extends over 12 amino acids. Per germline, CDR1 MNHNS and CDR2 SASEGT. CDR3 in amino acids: CASRGLAEMQYF. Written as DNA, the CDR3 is TGTGCCAGCAGAGGACTAGCAGAGATGCAGTATTTT.

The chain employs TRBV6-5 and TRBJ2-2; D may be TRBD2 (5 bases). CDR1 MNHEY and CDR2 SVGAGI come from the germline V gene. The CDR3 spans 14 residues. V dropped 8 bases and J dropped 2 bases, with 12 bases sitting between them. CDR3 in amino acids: CASLREGNTGELFF. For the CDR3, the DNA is TGTGCCAGCCTACGTGAGGGAAACACCGGGGAGCTGTTTTTT.

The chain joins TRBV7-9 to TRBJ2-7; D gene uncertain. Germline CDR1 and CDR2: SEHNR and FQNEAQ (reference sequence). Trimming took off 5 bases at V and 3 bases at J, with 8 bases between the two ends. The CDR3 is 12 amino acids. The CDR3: CASSPSGYEQYF. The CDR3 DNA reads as TGTGCCAGCAGCCCCTCAGGCTACGAGCAGTACTTC.

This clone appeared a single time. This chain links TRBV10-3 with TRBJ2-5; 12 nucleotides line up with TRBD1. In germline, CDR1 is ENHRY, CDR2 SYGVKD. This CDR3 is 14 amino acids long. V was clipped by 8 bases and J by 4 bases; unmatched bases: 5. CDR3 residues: CAIAGTGGGETQYF. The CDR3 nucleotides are TGTGCCATCGCCGGGACAGGGGGCGGAGAGACCCAGTACTTC.

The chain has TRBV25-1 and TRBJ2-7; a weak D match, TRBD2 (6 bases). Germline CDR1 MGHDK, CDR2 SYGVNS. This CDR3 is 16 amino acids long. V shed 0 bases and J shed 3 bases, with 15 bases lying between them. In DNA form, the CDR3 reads TGTGCCAGCAGTGAATATCGCGGGGAGTCTAGCTACGAGCAGTACTTC. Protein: CASSEYRGESSYEQYF.

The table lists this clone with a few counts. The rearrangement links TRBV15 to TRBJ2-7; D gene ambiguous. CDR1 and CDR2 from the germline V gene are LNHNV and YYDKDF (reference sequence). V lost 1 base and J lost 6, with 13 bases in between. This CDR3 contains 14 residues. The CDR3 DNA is TGTGCCACCAGCAGAGGAGGAGATCTTAGCGAGCAGTACTTC. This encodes CATSRGGDLSEQYF.

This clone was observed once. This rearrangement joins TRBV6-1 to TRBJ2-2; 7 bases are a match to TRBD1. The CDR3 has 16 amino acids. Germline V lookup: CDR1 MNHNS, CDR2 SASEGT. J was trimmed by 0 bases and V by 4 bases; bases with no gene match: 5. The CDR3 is CASSGDRVTNTGELFF. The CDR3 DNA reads TGTGCCAGCAGTGGCGACAGGGTTACGAACACCGGGGAGCTGTTTTTT.

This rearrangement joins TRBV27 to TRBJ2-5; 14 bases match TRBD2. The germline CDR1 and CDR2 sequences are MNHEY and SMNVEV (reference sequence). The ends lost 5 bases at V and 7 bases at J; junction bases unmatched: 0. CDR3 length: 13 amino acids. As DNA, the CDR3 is TGTGCCAGCAGTGGGACTAGCGGGGGGACCCAGTACTTC. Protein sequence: CASSGTSGGTQYF.

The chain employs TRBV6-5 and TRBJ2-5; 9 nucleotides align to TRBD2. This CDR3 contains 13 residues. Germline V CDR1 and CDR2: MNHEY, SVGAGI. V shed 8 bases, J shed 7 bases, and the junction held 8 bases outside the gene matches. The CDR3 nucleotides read TGTGCCAGCGGTACTAGCGGGCCCCGGACCCAGTACTTC. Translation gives CASGTSGPRTQYF.

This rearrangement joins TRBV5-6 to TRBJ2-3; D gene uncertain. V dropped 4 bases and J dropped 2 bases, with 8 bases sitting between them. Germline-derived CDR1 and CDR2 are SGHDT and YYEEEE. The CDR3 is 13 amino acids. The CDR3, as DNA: TGTGCCAGCAGCCCGCGTCTCACAGATACGCAGTATTTT. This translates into CASSPRLTDTQYF.

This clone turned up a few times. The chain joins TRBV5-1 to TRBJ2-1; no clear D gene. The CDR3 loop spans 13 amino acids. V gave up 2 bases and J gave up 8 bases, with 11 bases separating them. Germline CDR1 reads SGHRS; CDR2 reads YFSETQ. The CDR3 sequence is CASSFAPTDEQFF. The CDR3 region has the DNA TGCGCCAGCAGCTTTGCCCCAACCGATGAGCAGTTCTTC.

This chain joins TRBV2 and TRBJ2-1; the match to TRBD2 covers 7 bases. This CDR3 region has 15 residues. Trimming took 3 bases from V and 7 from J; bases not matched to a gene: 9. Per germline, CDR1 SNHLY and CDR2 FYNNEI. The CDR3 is CASSDWRGIRNEQFF. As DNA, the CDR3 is TGTGCCAGCAGTGATTGGCGGGGGATTCGGAATGAGCAGTTCTTC.

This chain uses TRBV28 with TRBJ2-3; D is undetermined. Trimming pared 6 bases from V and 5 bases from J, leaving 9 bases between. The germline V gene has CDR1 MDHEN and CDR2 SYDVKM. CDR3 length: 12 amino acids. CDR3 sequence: CASRSLVDTQYF. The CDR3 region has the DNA TGTGCCAGCAGATCCTTGGTAGATACGCAGTATTTT. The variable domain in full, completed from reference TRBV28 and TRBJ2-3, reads DVKVTQSSRYLVKRTGEKVFLECVQDMDHENMFWYRQDPGLGLRLIYFSYDVKMKEKGDIPEGYSVSREKKERFSLILESASTNQTSMYLCASRSLVDTQYFGPGTRLTVL.

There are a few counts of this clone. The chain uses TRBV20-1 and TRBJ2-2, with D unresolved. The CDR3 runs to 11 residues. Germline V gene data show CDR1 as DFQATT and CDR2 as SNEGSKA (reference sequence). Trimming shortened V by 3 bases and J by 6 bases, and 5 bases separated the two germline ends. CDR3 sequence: CSASDAGELFF. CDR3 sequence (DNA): TGCAGTGCTAGCGATGCCGGGGAGCTGTTTTTT.

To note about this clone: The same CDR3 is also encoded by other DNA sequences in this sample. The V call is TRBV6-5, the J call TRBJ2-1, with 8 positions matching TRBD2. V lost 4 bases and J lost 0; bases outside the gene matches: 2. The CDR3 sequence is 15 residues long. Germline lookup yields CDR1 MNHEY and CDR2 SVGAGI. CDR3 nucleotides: TGTGCCAGCAGTTCAGGGACTAGCTCCTACAATGAGCAGTTCTTC. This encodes CASSSGTSSYNEQFF.

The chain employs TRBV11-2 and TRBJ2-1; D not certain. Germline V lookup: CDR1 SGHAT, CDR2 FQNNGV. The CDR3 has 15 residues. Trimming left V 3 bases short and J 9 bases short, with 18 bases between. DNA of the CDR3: TGTGCCAGCAGCTTTCTGCTCGCACTCCCGGGTGAGCAGTTCTTC. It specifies CASSFLLALPGEQFF.

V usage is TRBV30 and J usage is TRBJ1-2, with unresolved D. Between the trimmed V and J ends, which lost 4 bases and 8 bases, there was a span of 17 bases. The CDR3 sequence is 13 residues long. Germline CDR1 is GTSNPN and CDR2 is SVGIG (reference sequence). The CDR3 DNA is TGTGCCTGGAAACTACAGCAGATGGGAGGCTACACCTTC. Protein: CAWKLQQMGGYTF.

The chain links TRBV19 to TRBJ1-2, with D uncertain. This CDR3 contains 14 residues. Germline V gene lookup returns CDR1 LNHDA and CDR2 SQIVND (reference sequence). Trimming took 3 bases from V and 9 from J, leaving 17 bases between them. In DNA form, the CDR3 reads TGTGCCAGTAGTATGGCAGATATCTCTATCCGCTACACCTTC. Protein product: CASSMADISIRYTF.